This TCR beta chain derives from a study of lymphopenia after photon versus proton radiotherapy. A word on this clone: The antigen remains undetermined.

The study, taken as a whole, reports: After the lymphocyte nadir, photon-treated repertoires showed oligoclonal expansion, especially of CD8+ Temra cells.

Profiled with immunoSEQ multiplex PCR; TCRdb holds only in-frame clones, not every one. The repertoire includes tens of thousands of clones, approximately 92% of them detected once, and 15% to 20% sits in the top ten. The CDR3 extends over 15 amino acids. The V gene's germline CDR1 is MNHNY and CDR2 SVGAGI (reference sequence). The V end was cut by 6 bases, the J end by 7 bases, with 19 bases between. The V call is TRBV6-6, the J call TRBJ2-4; the D gene could be TRBD1 or TRBD2 (6 bases each). The clonotype comes from a woman aged 40-49 years with cholangiocarcinoma. The source was peripheral blood, collected from a patient treated with photon-based radiotherapy. The DNA for the CDR3 is TGTGCCAGCAGGCGACGGACGGGGGCTAGGAACATTCAGTACTTC. As protein: CASRRRTGARNIQYF.